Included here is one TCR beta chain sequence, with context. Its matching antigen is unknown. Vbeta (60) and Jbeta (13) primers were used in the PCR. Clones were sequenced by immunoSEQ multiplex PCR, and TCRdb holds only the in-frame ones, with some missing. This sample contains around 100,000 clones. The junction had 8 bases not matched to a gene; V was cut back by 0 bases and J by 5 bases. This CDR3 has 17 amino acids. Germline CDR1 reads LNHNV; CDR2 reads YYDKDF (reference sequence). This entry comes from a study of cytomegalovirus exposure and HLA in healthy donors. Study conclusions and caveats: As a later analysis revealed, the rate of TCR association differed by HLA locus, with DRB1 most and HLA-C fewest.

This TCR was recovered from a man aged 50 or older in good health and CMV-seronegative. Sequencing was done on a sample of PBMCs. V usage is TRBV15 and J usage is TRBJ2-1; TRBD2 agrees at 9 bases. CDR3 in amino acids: CATSRDGASGEDNEQFF. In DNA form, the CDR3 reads TGTGCCACCAGCAGAGATGGGGCTAGCGGGGAAGACAATGAGCAGTTCTTC.